The next 27 T cell receptor beta chains were all read from a single sample in a study of CD8 T cells in Susac syndrome. RNA totalling about 0.5 to 1 ug underwent reverse transcription with random hexamers. TCRdb re-derived calls from the immunoSEQ multiplex PCR reads in MiXCR, one entry per CDR3 protein. The sample records under 70,000 distinct CDR3 sequences, about 92% being singletons. Sequencing was carried out using CD8+ T cells from PBMCs. Receptors originate from a human donor in good health.

V and J are TRBV21-1 and TRBJ2-2. TRBV21-1 is given as a pseudogene. The CDR3 consists of 9 residues. The CDR3 region is CGPTGELFF. In DNA form, the CDR3 reads TGTGGGCCCACCGGGGAGCTGTTTTTT.

This clonotype appeared once. CDR3 in amino acids: CASSFNYNEQFF. Written as DNA, the CDR3 is TGTGCCAGCAGCTTCAATTACAATGAGCAGTTCTTC. This chain connects TRBV7-9 to TRBJ2-1; D remains ambiguous. CDR3 size: 12 residues. Germline loops: CDR1 SEHNR, CDR2 FQNEAQ (reference sequence). V was trimmed by 3 bases and J by 4 bases, leaving 4 bases between them.

The J gene is TRBJ2-1, the V gene TRBV6-5; possible D gene TRBD2, 5 bases. Germline V lookup: CDR1 MNHEY, CDR2 SVGAGI. V lost 6 bases, J lost 7 bases, and 10 bases lay in between. The CDR3 is 12 residues long. The CDR3 loop is CASSSTRNEQFF. The CDR3 DNA reads TGTGCCAGCAGCTCCACTAGGAATGAGCAGTTCTTC.

The chain combines TRBV11-2 with TRBJ2-5, with 11 positions matching TRBD1. V shed 5 bases and J 0 bases; nucleotides not matched to a gene: 17. Per the germline V gene, CDR1 is SGHAT and CDR2 is FQNNGV. The CDR3 loop spans 20 amino acids. CDR3: CASSPPRDRGAFLYQETQYF. The CDR3 DNA follows: TGTGCCAGCAGCCCACCCCGGGACAGGGGGGCTTTCTTGTACCAAGAGACCCAGTACTTC.

The chain joins TRBV7-2 to TRBJ1-1; no firm D call. CDR3 size: 17 residues. The V and J ends lost 8 bases and 0 bases respectively, with 22 bases between them. CDR1 is SGHTA, CDR2 FQGNSA, per germline. The CDR3 region is CASRPREWELMNTEAFF. The CDR3 DNA follows: TGTGCCAGCCGACCCCGGGAGTGGGAGTTGATGAACACTGAAGCTTTCTTT.

The J gene is TRBJ1-6, the V gene TRBV12-3 or TRBV12-4; D call uncertain. Trimming left V 6 bases short and J 14 bases short, with 20 bases between. This CDR3 has 14 residues. CDR3 sequence: CASRETGQTLTLHF. The CDR3 DNA is TGTGCCAGCAGGGAAACGGGCCAAACCCTCACCCTCCACTTT.

The chain is built from TRBV20-1 and TRBJ2-7; D perhaps matches TRBD1 (6 bases). V lost 1 base and J lost 2, with 18 bases in between. Germline-derived CDR1 and CDR2 are DFQATT and SNEGSKA (reference sequence). The CDR3 is made up of 16 amino acids. The CDR3 here is CSARAPQGRIPYEQYF. DNA of the CDR3: TGCAGTGCTAGAGCCCCTCAGGGGCGCATCCCCTACGAGCAGTACTTC.

V and J are TRBV9 and TRBJ1-2; D is possibly TRBD1 (6 bases). V shed 4 bases and J shed 1 base, with 14 bases lying between them. There are 15 residues in the CDR3. Germline-derived CDR1 and CDR2 are SGDLS and YYNGEE. The CDR3 nucleotides read TGTGCCAGCAGCTCACGACAGGAAGATAACTATGGCTACACCTTC. It specifies CASSSRQEDNYGYTF.

The genes are TRBV27 and TRBJ1-3; D is uncertain. V was trimmed by 7 bases and J by 4 bases, leaving 14 bases between them. The CDR3 has 14 amino acids. Germline CDR1 is MNHEY and CDR2 is SMNVEV (reference sequence). Here the CDR3 DNA reads TGTGCCAGCACTCCGTCGTTCCCCGGAAACACCATATATTTT. Amino acids: CASTPSFPGNTIYF.

The chain has TRBV5-6 and TRBJ2-7, with 8 positions matching TRBD1. This CDR3 spans 14 amino acids. Trimming took 1 base from V and 3 from J; bases not matched to a gene: 3. Germline V CDR1 and CDR2: SGHDT, YYEEEE. The CDR3 DNA reads as TGTGCCAGCAGCTTGTACAGGGGGAACTACGAGCAGTACTTC. Amino acid sequence: CASSLYRGNYEQYF.

The chain employs TRBV11-2 and TRBJ1-2; D remains ambiguous. V was clipped by 3 bases and J by 3 bases, with 5 bases between them. Germline assignment: CDR1 SGHAT and CDR2 FQNNGV. The CDR3 runs to 12 residues. The CDR3 nucleotides read TGTGCCAGCAGCTTCCAGGACTATGGCTACACCTTC. Amino acid sequence: CASSFQDYGYTF.

The genes are TRBV4-1 and TRBJ2-7; TRBD1 matches 7 bases. The germline V gene has CDR1 MGHRA and CDR2 YSYEKL. J lost 3 bases, V lost 1 base, and 6 bases had no gene match. The CDR3 is 15 amino acids. CDR3 amino acids: CASSQGSGGRYEQYF. The CDR3, as DNA: TGCGCCAGCAGCCAAGGCTCAGGGGGTCGCTACGAGCAGTACTTC.

This rearrangement joins TRBV10-3 to TRBJ2-7; possible D gene TRBD2, 5 bases. The CDR3 is 13 amino acids. V was cut by 7 bases and J by 2 bases, with 12 bases left in between. The germline V gene has CDR1 ENHRY and CDR2 SYGVKD. CDR3 amino acids: CAINWEPTYEQYF. CDR3 DNA: TGTGCCATCAACTGGGAGCCCACCTACGAGCAGTACTTC.

The V and J genes are TRBV6-2 or TRBV6-3 and TRBJ2-1, with 14 bases that match TRBD2. The CDR3 length is 14 residues. Trimming took 7 bases from V and 7 from J; bases not matched to a gene: 3. The germline gives CDR1 MNHEY, CDR2 SVGEGT. CDR3: CASTRLAGGNEQFF. CDR3 DNA sequence: TGTGCCAGCACTCGACTAGCGGGGGGGAATGAGCAGTTCTTC.

The genes are TRBV27 and TRBJ2-3; D remains unclear. The CDR3 is 11 residues long. Germline CDR1 is MNHEY and CDR2 is SMNVEV (reference sequence). V was pared by 2 bases and J by 6 bases, with 3 bases between. The CDR3 DNA follows: TGTGCCAGCAGTTTAACGGATACGCAGTATTTT. It yields the protein CASSLTDTQYF.

This chain joins TRBV2 and TRBJ2-1, with D possibly being TRBD1 (5 bases). CDR1 and CDR2 from the germline V gene are SNHLY and FYNNEI. The CDR3 extends over 15 amino acids. V was shortened by 0 bases and J by 7 bases, with 13 bases between the two germline ends. This CDR3 reads CASSEAGDSMNEQFF. In nucleotides, the CDR3 is TGTGCCAGCAGTGAAGCTGGAGACAGCATGAATGAGCAGTTCTTC. The full variable domain, its missing parts supplied by reference TRBV2 and TRBJ2-1, is EPEVTQTPSHQVTQMGQEVILRCVPISNHLYFYWYRQILGQKVEFLVSFYNNEISEKSEIFDDQFSVERPDGSNFTLKIRSTKLEDSAMYFCASSEAGDSMNEQFFGPGTRLTVL.

V and J are TRBV4-1 and TRBJ2-7, with a tentative D call TRBD2 (5 bases). Trimming stripped 2 bases from V and 2 bases from J, with 13 bases between. Germline V gene data show CDR1 as MGHRA and CDR2 as YSYEKL. The CDR3 sequence is 15 residues long. The CDR3 sequence is CASSQLRTGTYEQYF. The CDR3 nucleotides are TGCGCCAGCAGCCAACTTCGGACCGGGACCTACGAGCAGTACTTC.

The chain has TRBV12-3 or TRBV12-4 and TRBJ2-1; maybe TRBD1 (5 bases). The V gene lost 1 base and the J gene lost 1 base, with 11 bases spanning the gap. The CDR3 covers 16 residues. Written as DNA, the CDR3 is TGTGCCAGCAGTTTAGGGGGCAGGGCTTCCTACAATGAGCAGTTCTTC. Translated: CASSLGGRASYNEQFF.

The J gene is TRBJ2-7, the V gene TRBV25-1; D possibly matches TRBD1 or TRBD2 (6 bases each). The CDR3 is made up of 16 amino acids. Germline V gene data show CDR1 as MGHDK and CDR2 as SYGVNS. Deletions cut 4 bases from V and 4 bases from J, with 20 bases between. In nucleotides, the CDR3 is TGTGCCAGCAGTGGGGAGACAGGAGGGGATACTTACGAGCAGTACTTC. The encoded protein is CASSGETGGDTYEQYF.

The chain couples TRBV6-2 or TRBV6-3 to TRBJ1-1; no clear D gene. CDR1 MNHEY and CDR2 SVGEGT come from the germline V gene. CDR3 length: 12 residues. V was trimmed by 2 bases and J by 4 bases, leaving 5 bases between them. The CDR3 nucleotides read TGTGCCAGCAGTTACGAATTCACTGAAGCTTTCTTT. This sequence encodes CASSYEFTEAFF.

V gene TRBV29-1 combines with J gene TRBJ2-6; TRBD1 aligns across 9 bases. Germline loops: CDR1 SQVTM, CDR2 ANQGSEA. After removal of 6 bases from V and 3 bases from J, the junction contained 15 bases not matched to a gene. The CDR3 contains 18 residues. This CDR3 reads CSVPTGTGFVDGANVLTF. CDR3 sequence (DNA): TGCAGCGTCCCGACCGGGACAGGGTTTGTGGATGGGGCCAACGTCCTGACTTTC.

This sequence joins TRBV4-1 and TRBJ1-1; no definite D call. Between the trimmed V and J ends, which lost 5 bases and 4 bases, there was a span of 11 bases. CDR1 and CDR2 (germline): MGHRA, YSYEKL. The CDR3 consists of 13 residues. The CDR3 DNA follows: TGCGCCAGCAGCACCCGAAGAGGCACTGAAGCTTTCTTT. This translates into CASSTRRGTEAFF.

The J gene is TRBJ2-7, the V gene TRBV19; 7 nucleotides agree with TRBD1. Germline CDR1 is LNHDA and CDR2 is SQIVND (reference sequence). This CDR3 has 15 amino acids. Unmatched junction bases numbered 11, after V lost 5 bases and J lost 4 bases. The CDR3 loop is CASSPRQGIQYEQYF. In nucleotides, the CDR3 is TGTGCCAGTAGTCCCCGACAGGGAATTCAATACGAGCAGTACTTC.

This clonotype was detected a few times. The rearrangement links TRBV5-6 to TRBJ2-7; 7 bases map to TRBD1. The CDR3 contains 13 residues. The J segment lost 3 bases and the V segment lost 3 bases, leaving 3 bases of the junction unmatched. Germline-derived CDR1 and CDR2 are SGHDT and YYEEEE. The CDR3 loop is CASSSGQNYEQYF. CDR3 coding DNA: TGTGCCAGCAGCTCGGGACAGAACTACGAGCAGTACTTC.

The chain is built from TRBV7-9 and TRBJ2-4; D remains unclear. This CDR3 has 16 amino acids. CDR1 SEHNR and CDR2 FQNEAQ come from the germline V gene (reference sequence). Trimming took 4 bases from V and 0 from J, leaving 13 bases between them. CDR3 DNA sequence: TGTGCCAGCAGCTCGAATTCTATAGTAGCCAAAAACATTCAGTACTTC. Protein product: CASSSNSIVAKNIQYF.

The chain uses TRBV6-6 and TRBJ2-1; perhaps D is TRBD1 or TRBD2 (5 bases each). From germline, CDR1 is MNHNY and CDR2 SVGAGI (reference sequence). V lost 5 bases to trimming and J lost 7 bases, with 15 bases between them. The CDR3 extends over 14 amino acids. In nucleotides, the CDR3 is TGTGCCAGCAGTCCCAGGGCGGGTAGAAATGAGCAGTTCTTC. It encodes CASSPRAGRNEQFF.

The CDR3 region has the DNA TGTGCCAGCAGCTTGCCCAGGGGGTGGACAGATACGCAGTATTTT. Its translation: CASSLPRGWTDTQYF. The chain combines TRBV11-1 with TRBJ2-3; TRBD1 aligns across 7 bases. CDR3 size: 15 residues. Germline-derived CDR1 and CDR2 are SGHAT and FQDESV (reference sequence). V lost 3 bases and J lost 3; bases outside the gene matches: 6. Full variable domain (remainder filled in from reference TRBV11-1 and TRBJ2-3): EAEVAQSPRYKITEKSQAVAFWCDPISGHATLYWYRQILGQGPELLVQFQDESVVDDSQLPKDRFSAERLKGVDSTLKIQPAELGDSAMYLCASSLPRGWTDTQYFGPGTRLTVL.